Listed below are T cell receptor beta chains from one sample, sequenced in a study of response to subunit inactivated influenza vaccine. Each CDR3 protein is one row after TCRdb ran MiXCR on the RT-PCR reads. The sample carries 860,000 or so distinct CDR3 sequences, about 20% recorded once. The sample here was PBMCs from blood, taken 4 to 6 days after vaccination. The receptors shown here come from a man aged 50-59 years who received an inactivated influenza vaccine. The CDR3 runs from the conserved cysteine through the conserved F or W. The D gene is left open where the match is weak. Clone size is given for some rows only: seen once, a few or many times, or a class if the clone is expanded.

cdr3_nt: TGCGCCACCACTCGGACTAGCGGGGACAATGAGCAGTTCTTC
cdr3_aa: CATTRTSGDNEQFF
cdr3_length: 14
d_call: TRBD2
j_call: TRBJ2-1
clone_size: few
v_call: TRBV10-1

cdr3_nt: TGTGCCAGCAAACCATCACGGGGTCGGTACGAGCAGTACTTC
cdr3_aa: CASKPSRGRYEQYF
cdr3_length: 14
d_call: .
j_call: TRBJ2-7
clone_size: .
v_call: TRBV19

cdr3_nt: TGCGCCAGCAGCCAAGATGCGGGGCAGTACAATGAGCAGTTCTTC
cdr3_aa: CASSQDAGQYNEQFF
cdr3_length: 15
d_call: .
j_call: TRBJ2-1
clone_size: few
v_call: TRBV4-3

cdr3_nt: TGTGCCAGCAGCCAAGCGGCGCACAGGACCAGGCCCTACGAGCAGTACTTC
cdr3_aa: CASSQAAHRTRPYEQYF
cdr3_length: 17
d_call: .
j_call: TRBJ2-7
clone_size: few
v_call: TRBV3-1

cdr3_nt: TGTGCCAGCAGTGAGGGCCCCGGGACAGGGGGATATGGCTACACCTTC
cdr3_aa: CASSEGPGTGGYGYTF
cdr3_length: 16
d_call: TRBD1
j_call: TRBJ1-2
clone_size: .
v_call: TRBV6-1

cdr3_nt: TGTGCCGTGGAGGCAGGGAATGAGCAGTTCTTC
cdr3_aa: CAVEAGNEQFF
cdr3_length: 11
d_call: .
j_call: TRBJ2-1
clone_size: .
v_call: TRBV10-3

cdr3_nt: TGCAGTGCTAGATTTATGGGACTAGGGGAAAAACTGTTTTTT
cdr3_aa: CSARFMGLGEKLFF
cdr3_length: 14
d_call: .
j_call: TRBJ1-4
clone_size: .
v_call: TRBV20-1

cdr3_nt: TGTGCCAGCAGCCAGTCAAGGGGGAATGAGCAGTTCTTC
cdr3_aa: CASSQSRGNEQFF
cdr3_length: 13
d_call: .
j_call: TRBJ2-1
clone_size: .
v_call: TRBV3-1

cdr3_nt: TGTGCCAGCAGCTTAGTGGGACTGCGAAACACCGGGGAGCTGTTTTTT
cdr3_aa: CASSLVGLRNTGELFF
cdr3_length: 16
d_call: .
j_call: TRBJ2-2
clone_size: .
v_call: TRBV11-2

cdr3_nt: TGTGCCAGCAGCCCTACTAGCGGGGGGGCGGGTATGGTGCAGTTCTTC
cdr3_aa: CASSPTSGGAGMVQFF
cdr3_length: 16
d_call: TRBD2
j_call: TRBJ2-1
clone_size: .
v_call: TRBV11-2

cdr3_nt: TGTGCCAGCAGTGATCCAAAGACAGGGGACACTGAAGCTTTCTTT
cdr3_aa: CASSDPKTGDTEAFF
cdr3_length: 15
d_call: TRBD1
j_call: TRBJ1-1
clone_size: .
v_call: TRBV25-1

cdr3_nt: TGTGCCATCAGTCGGGACTCCGGCTCTGGAAACACCATATATTTT
cdr3_aa: CAISRDSGSGNTIYF
cdr3_length: 15
d_call: .
j_call: TRBJ1-3
clone_size: few
v_call: TRBV10-3

cdr3_nt: TGTGCCACCAGCAGAGAGGGACAGGGGGCCTACGAGCAGTACTTC
cdr3_aa: CATSREGQGAYEQYF
cdr3_length: 15
d_call: TRBD1
j_call: TRBJ2-7
clone_size: .
v_call: TRBV15

cdr3_nt: TGTGCCAGCGGGATACGGAAGGGTCGCCACGAGCAGTACTTC
cdr3_aa: CASGIRKGRHEQYF
cdr3_length: 14
d_call: .
j_call: TRBJ2-7
clone_size: .
v_call: TRBV12-3/TRBV12-4

cdr3_nt: TGCGCCAGCAGCCAAGTTGAGACAGGGATGGACGATGGCTACACCTTC
cdr3_aa: CASSQVETGMDDGYTF
cdr3_length: 16
d_call: TRBD1
j_call: TRBJ1-2
clone_size: .
v_call: TRBV4-1

cdr3_nt: TGTGCCAGCAGCTTTCAACAGGGAATCTACGAGCAGTACTTC
cdr3_aa: CASSFQQGIYEQYF
cdr3_length: 14
d_call: .
j_call: TRBJ2-7
clone_size: .
v_call: TRBV7-2

cdr3_nt: TGCGCCAGCAGTCTGACAGGGCTTCAGCCCCAGCATTTT
cdr3_aa: CASSLTGLQPQHF
cdr3_length: 13
d_call: TRBD1
j_call: TRBJ1-5
clone_size: .
v_call: TRBV5-1

cdr3_nt: TGTGCCAGCAGAGACCGGGACAGGGGATACGAGCAGTACTTC
cdr3_aa: CASRDRDRGYEQYF
cdr3_length: 14
d_call: TRBD1
j_call: TRBJ2-7
clone_size: .
v_call: TRBV6-1

cdr3_nt: TGTGCCAGCAGTGAAAGGGGTGAAAAACTGTTTTTT
cdr3_aa: CASSERGEKLFF
cdr3_length: 12
d_call: .
j_call: TRBJ1-4
clone_size: many
v_call: TRBV6-1

cdr3_nt: TGTGCCAGCAGCTTGACTAGCGGGGGGGCTAAAGAGACCCAGTACTTC
cdr3_aa: CASSLTSGGAKETQYF
cdr3_length: 16
d_call: TRBD2
j_call: TRBJ2-5
clone_size: many
v_call: TRBV7-8

cdr3_nt: TGTGCCAGCAGCCACGCTACAGGGCAACTTATCTACGAGCAGTACTTC
cdr3_aa: CASSHATGQLIYEQYF
cdr3_length: 16
d_call: .
j_call: TRBJ2-7
clone_size: .
v_call: TRBV4-2

cdr3_nt: TGCGCCAGCAGACCGGGACTAGCGGAGTACGAGCAGTACTTC
cdr3_aa: CASRPGLAEYEQYF
cdr3_length: 14
d_call: TRBD2
j_call: TRBJ2-7
clone_size: .
v_call: TRBV5-1

cdr3_nt: TGTGCCAGCGGGGACTTCGATCAGCCCCAGCATTTT
cdr3_aa: CASGDFDQPQHF
cdr3_length: 12
d_call: .
j_call: TRBJ1-5
clone_size: few
v_call: TRBV6-4

cdr3_nt: TGCGCCAGCAGCCAAGGACCGGGACAGACTCAGCCCCAGCATTTT
cdr3_aa: CASSQGPGQTQPQHF
cdr3_length: 15
d_call: TRBD1
j_call: TRBJ1-5
clone_size: .
v_call: TRBV4-3

cdr3_nt: TGCGCCAGCAGCTTGCCCGGAACCTACGAGCAGTACTTC
cdr3_aa: CASSLPGTYEQYF
cdr3_length: 13
d_call: .
j_call: TRBJ2-7
clone_size: many
v_call: TRBV5-1

cdr3_nt: TGTGCCAGCAGCGTAGTTGGAAGTGCTGAGCAGTTCTTC
cdr3_aa: CASSVVGSAEQFF
cdr3_length: 13
d_call: .
j_call: TRBJ2-1
clone_size: few
v_call: TRBV9

cdr3_nt: TGTGCCAGCAGCTCCCAGGACACTGAAGCTTTCTTT
cdr3_aa: CASSSQDTEAFF
cdr3_length: 12
d_call: .
j_call: TRBJ1-1
clone_size: few
v_call: TRBV5-5

cdr3_nt: TGTGCCACCACATCCGCGGGAGGCCTGGGGGAGCAGTACTTC
cdr3_aa: CATTSAGGLGEQYF
cdr3_length: 14
d_call: TRBD2
j_call: TRBJ2-7
clone_size: few
v_call: TRBV18

cdr3_nt: TGTGCCACCAGTAGGGGGAACGAGCAGTACTTC
cdr3_aa: CATSRGNEQYF
cdr3_length: 11
d_call: .
j_call: TRBJ2-7
clone_size: few
v_call: TRBV24-1

cdr3_nt: TGTGCCAGCAGGGTAGGACCCTCCTACGAGCAGTACTTC
cdr3_aa: CASRVGPSYEQYF
cdr3_length: 13
d_call: .
j_call: TRBJ2-7
clone_size: once
v_call: TRBV7-9

cdr3_nt: TGTGCCAGCAGCCAAGCGTGGGGGGCGGGTTACGAGCAGTACTTC
cdr3_aa: CASSQAWGAGYEQYF
cdr3_length: 15
d_call: .
j_call: TRBJ2-7
clone_size: few
v_call: TRBV4-2

cdr3_nt: TGTGCCAGCAGTTACTCGCTAGCCCGGGAGCAGTTCTTC
cdr3_aa: CASSYSLAREQFF
cdr3_length: 13
d_call: .
j_call: TRBJ2-1
clone_size: .
v_call: TRBV6-2/TRBV6-3

cdr3_nt: TGTGCCTGGAGTGTACTCACGGTAAAAGATACGCAGTATTTT
cdr3_aa: CAWSVLTVKDTQYF
cdr3_length: 14
d_call: .
j_call: TRBJ2-3
clone_size: .
v_call: TRBV30

cdr3_nt: TGTGCCAGCAGCTTTCACGGACGGGTAAATTACCTAAACAATGAGCAGTTCTTC
cdr3_aa: CASSFHGRVNYLNNEQFF
cdr3_length: 18
d_call: .
j_call: TRBJ2-1
clone_size: few
v_call: TRBV11-1